This T cell receptor (beta chain) was recovered during a study of CD8 T cells in Susac syndrome. The J segment lost 9 bases and the V segment lost 5 bases, leaving 8 bases of the junction unmatched. Germline loops: CDR1 SGHDT, CDR2 YYEEEE. The CDR3 consists of 14 residues. RNA amounts of 0.5 to 1 ug underwent reverse transcription with random hexamers. With immunoSEQ multiplex PCR, TCR beta CDR3 was amplified across 54 Vbeta and 13 Jbeta. TCRdb itself ran the immunoSEQ multiplex PCR reads through MiXCR, one entry per CDR3 protein. The sample lists around 300,000 distinct CDR3 sequences, roughly 85% occurring once. Negative isolation yielded CD4+ and CD8+ T cells, and FACS enriched TEMRA cells. The study's findings and limits: Only a relatively small number of individuals were included in the TCR sequencing and HLA analysis.

Note on this clonotype: What it binds is unknown.

The receptor comes from a human donor with multiple sclerosis. V gene TRBV5-6 combines with J gene TRBJ2-1; TRBD2 matches at 10 bases. Specimen: CD8+ T cells from PBMCs. The CDR3 loop reads CASRTLAGVLEQFF. The CDR3 bases are TGTGCCAGCAGGACGCTAGCGGGAGTTCTTGAGCAGTTCTTC.